The 19 T cell receptor beta chains listed next were all sequenced from one sample in a study of blood T cell repertoires in COVID-19. Clones were sequenced by immunoSEQ multiplex PCR, and TCRdb holds only the in-frame ones, with some missing. The sample holds about 80,000 clones; about 87% are singletons and the top ten take around 7.3%. The sample comprised peripheral blood. All receptors come from a woman older than 75 with acute or convalescent COVID-19.

The chain recombines TRBV5-6 with TRBJ2-2, with D possibly being TRBD1 (5 bases). The CDR3 runs 12 residues. The V end was cut by 7 bases, the J end by 7 bases, with 11 bases between. Looked up from germline, CDR1 is SGHDT and CDR2 is YYEEEE. As DNA, the CDR3 is TGTGCCAGCTATGAAAGGGGCGGGGAGCTGTTTTTT. Its protein product is CASYERGGELFF.

This clone was detected ten times or more. V gene TRBV3-1 (or the pseudogene TRBV3-2) combines with J gene TRBJ2-1; D gene uncertain. This CDR3 is 15 amino acids long. Per the germline V gene, CDR1 is LGHDT and CDR2 is YNNKEL (reference sequence). Trimming took 0 bases from V and 8 from J, leaving 14 bases between them. As DNA, the CDR3 is TGTGCCAGCAGCCAAGAGGGCAGGTTTAGTGATGAGCAGTTCTTC. Translated: CASSQEGRFSDEQFF.

The chain joins TRBV5-1 to TRBJ1-3; TRBD1 might be the D (5 bases). Germline values: CDR1 SGHRS, CDR2 YFSETQ. Trimming took off 4 bases at V and 9 bases at J, with 14 bases between the two ends. This CDR3 contains 13 residues. The CDR3 reads CASSLGGGGTIYF. For the CDR3, the DNA is TGCGCCAGCAGCCTAGGTGGGGGAGGCACCATATATTTT.

This chain links TRBV19 with TRBJ2-3; possible D gene TRBD2, 6 bases. CDR1 is LNHDA and CDR2 is SQIVND in the germline V gene (reference sequence). Trimming took off 5 bases at V and 6 bases at J, with 15 bases between the two ends. The CDR3 runs to 14 residues. This CDR3 reads CASSSGLAPDTQYF. DNA for the CDR3: TGTGCCAGTAGTTCGGGACTGGCCCCGGATACGCAGTATTTT.

The genes are TRBV5-6 and TRBJ1-4; 7 nucleotides match TRBD1. Germline V CDR1 and CDR2: SGHDT, YYEEEE. The ends lost 0 bases at V and 7 bases at J; junction bases unmatched: 3. This CDR3 contains 14 residues. In DNA form, the CDR3 reads TGTGCCAGCAGCTTGGGACAGGGCGGTGAAAAACTGTTTTTT. Translation: CASSLGQGGEKLFF.

V gene TRBV18 combines with J gene TRBJ1-6, with unresolved D. The V end was cut by 2 bases, the J end by 7 bases, with 6 bases between. The CDR3 spans 13 residues. The germline V gene encodes CDR1 KGHSH and CDR2 LQKENI. The CDR3: CASSPSRNSPLHF. The CDR3 DNA reads TGTGCCAGCTCACCATCCCGGAATTCACCCCTCCACTTT. The full variable domain, completed using reference TRBV18 and TRBJ1-6, is NAGVMQNPRHLVRRRGQEARLRCSPMKGHSHVYWYRQLPEEGLKFMVYLQKENIIDESGMPKERFSAEFPKEGPSILRIQQVVRGDSAAYFCASSPSRNSPLHFGNGTRLTVT.

The chain recombines TRBV5-4 with TRBJ1-2, with D maybe TRBD1 (6 bases). The CDR3 covers 15 residues. Trimming pared 3 bases from V and 0 bases from J, leaving 12 bases between. Per germline, CDR1 SGHNT and CDR2 YYREEE (reference sequence). The CDR3 is CASSSKDRSNYGYTF. The CDR3 bases are TGTGCCAGCAGCTCGAAGGACAGATCTAACTATGGCTACACCTTC.

The chain has TRBV11-2 and TRBJ2-3; 12 bases match TRBD2. V dropped 4 bases and J dropped 4; count of bases not matched to a gene: 6. Germline loops: CDR1 SGHAT, CDR2 FQNNGV. This CDR3 is built from 16 residues. This CDR3 reads CASSWMTSGGADTQYF. The CDR3 DNA follows: TGTGCCAGCAGCTGGATGACTAGCGGGGGCGCAGATACGCAGTATTTT.

The chain links TRBV4-1 to TRBJ1-2; D possibly corresponds to TRBD1 (5 bases). The germline V gene has CDR1 MGHRA and CDR2 YSYEKL. The CDR3 has 13 amino acids. V lost 0 bases, J lost 7 bases, and 9 bases lay in between. This CDR3 is CASSQDAGFGYTF. CDR3 DNA sequence: TGCGCCAGCAGCCAAGACGCAGGGTTTGGCTACACCTTC.

V and J are TRBV7-2 and TRBJ1-2; D gene unclear. The germline V gene has CDR1 SGHTA and CDR2 FQGNSA. V dropped 3 bases and J dropped 6 bases, with 11 bases sitting between them. The CDR3 is 13 residues long. The CDR3 nucleotides read TGTGCCAGCAGCTTTCGGAGGGCTAATGGCTACACCTTC. It is translated as CASSFRRANGYTF.

The V gene is TRBV30, the J gene TRBJ1-5; D possibly corresponds to TRBD1 (5 bases). V gave up 3 bases and J gave up 4 bases, with 13 bases separating them. The CDR3 contains 14 residues. CDR1 GTSNPN and CDR2 SVGIG come from the germline V gene (reference sequence). DNA for the CDR3: TGTGCCTGGAGCGTATTGGGGGGGAATCAGCCCCAGCATTTT. Translated, it gives CAWSVLGGNQPQHF.

A single count supports this clone. This chain links TRBV3-1 (or the pseudogene TRBV3-2) with TRBJ1-2; 9 positions agree with TRBD1. The ends lost 4 bases at V and 6 bases at J; junction bases unmatched: 0. Germline V gene data show CDR1 as LGHDT and CDR2 as YNNKEL (reference sequence). The CDR3 extends over 12 amino acids. This chain's CDR3 is CASSRQGDGYTF. CDR3 nucleotides: TGTGCCAGCAGCCGACAGGGGGATGGCTACACCTTC.

The rearrangement uses TRBV30 and TRBJ1-4; TRBD1 might be the D (6 bases). The length of the CDR3 is 13 residues. Germline lookup yields CDR1 GTSNPN and CDR2 SVGIG (reference sequence). Trimming cost V 5 bases and J 8 bases, with 15 bases left between them. CDR3 amino acids: CAWARGGGEKLFF. The CDR3 nucleotides read TGTGCCTGGGCCCGGGGGGGCGGGGAAAAACTGTTTTTT.

Here the CDR3 DNA reads TGTGCCAGCAGCTTAGCGCTTACTAGCGGGGTTAATGAGCAGTTCTTC. Protein product: CASSLALTSGVNEQFF. The V gene is TRBV7-2, the J gene TRBJ2-1; 10 bases match TRBD2. The CDR3 sequence is 16 residues long. Germline-derived CDR1 and CDR2 are SGHTA and FQGNSA. J was trimmed by 7 bases and V by 0 bases; bases with no gene match: 6.

The gene calls are TRBV30 and TRBJ2-3, with TRBD1 as a possible D gene (6 bases). The germline V gene encodes CDR1 GTSNPN and CDR2 SVGIG (reference sequence). This CDR3 is 15 amino acids long. V lost 0 bases and J lost 1, with 11 bases in between. The CDR3 reads CAWSVRGVGTDTQYF. CDR3 nucleotides: TGTGCCTGGAGTGTCAGGGGTGTTGGCACAGATACGCAGTATTTT. The whole variable domain, remainder taken from reference TRBV30 and TRBJ2-3, is SQTIHQWPATLVQPVGSPLSLECTVEGTSNPNLYWYRQAAGRGLQLLFYSVGIGQISSEVPQNLSASRPQDRQFILSSKKLLLSDSGFYLCAWSVRGVGTDTQYFGPGTRLTVL.

This clone showed up just a few times. The chain carries TRBV5-1 and TRBJ2-1; 8 nucleotides agree with TRBD2. After removal of 4 bases from V and 7 bases from J, the junction contained 10 bases not matched to a gene. Germline V CDR1 and CDR2: SGHRS, YFSETQ. The CDR3 extends over 15 amino acids. The CDR3 sequence: CASSEDPGGLNEQFF. The CDR3 nucleotides are TGCGCCAGCAGCGAGGACCCGGGGGGGCTTAATGAGCAGTTCTTC.

This rearrangement joins TRBV19 to TRBJ2-2, with D possibly TRBD1 on 5 matching bases. CDR1 and CDR2 from the germline V gene are LNHDA and SQIVND (reference sequence). The CDR3 sequence is 15 residues long. V was cut by 2 bases and J by 3 bases, with 10 bases left in between. CDR3 in amino acids: CASSITRGYTGELFF. The CDR3 region has the DNA TGTGCCAGTAGTATAACAAGGGGCTACACCGGGGAGCTGTTTTTT.

This chain joins TRBV30 and TRBJ2-1; 9 nucleotides match TRBD1. Germline values: CDR1 GTSNPN, CDR2 SVGIG (reference sequence). The V gene end was trimmed by 4 bases and the J gene end by 11 bases; junction bases not matched to a gene: 12. CDR3 size: 14 residues. CDR3 DNA: TGTGCCTGGACAAAGGGACAGGGTACAATGAAGCAGTTCTTC. Residues: CAWTKGQGTMKQFF.

The chain uses TRBV4-1 and TRBJ2-7; 10 bases fit TRBD1. J gave up 4 bases and V 4 bases, and 7 bases lay outside the gene matches. Germline CDR1 reads MGHRA; CDR2 reads YSYEKL. This CDR3 is built from 15 residues. The CDR3 protein is CASSLDRGPRYEQYF. The CDR3 DNA follows: TGCGCCAGCAGCCTAGACAGGGGGCCCAGGTACGAGCAGTACTTC.